This T cell receptor beta chain was documented in a study of spatial heterogeneity in lung cancer. This CDR3 comprises 14 residues. Germline CDR1 and CDR2: SNHLY and FYNNEI. J was trimmed by 5 bases and V by 3 bases; bases with no gene match: 5. The time point was: blood at routine non-recurrence follow-up after resection. MiXCR, run by TCRdb on the 5' RACE reads, gives a single entry per CDR3 protein. This table holds some 35,000 distinct CDR3 sequences, 6.5% to 9.5% found once. This sample comprised PBMCs, obtained at follow-up. This receptor was identified in a male donor with early-stage non-small cell lung cancer. V and J are TRBV2 and TRBJ2-3; 7 bases agree with TRBD2. Here the CDR3 reads CASSDGGTGDTQYF. Written as DNA, the CDR3 is TGTGCCAGCAGTGACGGGGGGACTGGAGATACGCAGTATTTT.